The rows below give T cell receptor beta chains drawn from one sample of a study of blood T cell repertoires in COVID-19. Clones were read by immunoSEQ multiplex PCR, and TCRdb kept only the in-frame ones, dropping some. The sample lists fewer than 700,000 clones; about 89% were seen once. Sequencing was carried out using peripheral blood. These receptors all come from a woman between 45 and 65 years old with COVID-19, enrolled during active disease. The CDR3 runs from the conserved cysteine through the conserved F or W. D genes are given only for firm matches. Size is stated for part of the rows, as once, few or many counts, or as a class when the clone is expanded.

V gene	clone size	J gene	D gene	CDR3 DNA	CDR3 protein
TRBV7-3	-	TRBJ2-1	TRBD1	TGTGCCAGCAGCTCAAACCCGGGACAGTACAATGAGCAGTTCTTC	CASSSNPGQYNEQFF
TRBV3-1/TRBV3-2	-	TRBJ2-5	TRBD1	TGTGCCAGCACCTTGACAGGGGAGACCCAGTACTTC	CASTLTGETQYF
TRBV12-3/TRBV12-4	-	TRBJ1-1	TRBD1	TGTGCCAGCAGTTCTGGACAGGGGGAAGCTTTCTTT	CASSSGQGEAFF
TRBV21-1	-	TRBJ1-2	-	TGTGCCAGCAGCAAAACGGGAAGACCAACCTATGGCTACACCTTC	CASSKTGRPTYGYTF
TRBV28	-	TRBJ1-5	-	TGTGCCAGCAGTTTATGGGGGGGTAGCAATCAGCCCCAGCATTTT	CASSLWGGSNQPQHF
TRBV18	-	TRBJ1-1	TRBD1	TGTGCCAGCTCACACGGACAGGGCTCGAGCGCTTTCTTT	CASSHGQGSSAFF
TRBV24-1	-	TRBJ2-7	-	TGTGCCACCAGTCAGGGGAACGAGCAGTACTTC	CATSQGNEQYF
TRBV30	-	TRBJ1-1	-	TGTGCCTGGACCGTTGCAGAGAACACTGAAGCTTTCTTT	CAWTVAENTEAFF
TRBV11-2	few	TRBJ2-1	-	TGTGCCAGCAGCCCTAAATACAATGAGCAGTTCTTC	CASSPKYNEQFF
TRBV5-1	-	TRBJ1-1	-	TGCGCCAGCAGCTTGGCCAAAACGGTTGGAAGGGGCACTGAAGCTTTCTTT	CASSLAKTVGRGTEAFF
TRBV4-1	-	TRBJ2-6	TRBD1	TGCGCCAGCAGCCAAGAATCAGGACAGGGAGTGGTCGGGGCCAACGTCCTGACTTTC	CASSQESGQGVVGANVLTF
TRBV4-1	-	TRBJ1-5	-	TGCGCCAGCAGCCCCCTTGGGCAGCTCAATCAGCCCCAGCATTTT	CASSPLGQLNQPQHF
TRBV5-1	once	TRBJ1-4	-	TGCGCCAGCAGTCCCGTGGGCGCTAATGAAAAACTGTTTTTT	CASSPVGANEKLFF
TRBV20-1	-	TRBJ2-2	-	TGCAGTGCTAGTTCCCGCGGTACCGGGGAGCTGTTTTTT	CSASSRGTGELFF
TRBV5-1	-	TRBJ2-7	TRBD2	TGCGCCAGCAGCTTTGGGAGGGCCGGCGAGCAGTACTTC	CASSFGRAGEQYF
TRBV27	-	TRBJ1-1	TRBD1	TGTGCCAGCAGTTGGGGGGCAGGGGGCGCGGAAGCTTTCTTT	CASSWGAGGAEAFF
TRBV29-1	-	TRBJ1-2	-	TGCAGCGTGGGAGACCCTGGGGGCTACACCTTC	CSVGDPGGYTF
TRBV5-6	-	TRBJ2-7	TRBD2	TGTGCCAGCAGCTTAAGCGGGGGTCAGACCTACGAGCAGTACTTC	CASSLSGGQTYEQYF
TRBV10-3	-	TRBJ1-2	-	TGTGCCATCTCCCCGGGGGGCCAGGGAATGGGCTACACCTTC	CAISPGGQGMGYTF
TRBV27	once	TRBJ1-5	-	TGTGCCAGCCGCCTTACCCCGGGGATGGCAGATCAGCCCCAGCATTTT	CASRLTPGMADQPQHF
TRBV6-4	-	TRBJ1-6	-	TGTGCCAGCAGCCCAGGTGCTAATTCACCCCTCCACTTT	CASSPGANSPLHF
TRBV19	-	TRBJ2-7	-	TGTGCCAGTAGGGACTTAGCCTCCTACGAGCAGTACTTC	CASRDLASYEQYF
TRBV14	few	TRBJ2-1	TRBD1	TGTGCCAGCAGCCACCTTCCCGGGACAGGCCTTCTAAGCTCCTACAATGAGCAGTTCTTC	CASSHLPGTGLLSSYNEQFF
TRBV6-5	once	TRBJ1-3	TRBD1	TGTGCCAGCAGTTCCAGGGGGAGAGGAAACACCATATATTTT	CASSSRGRGNTIYF